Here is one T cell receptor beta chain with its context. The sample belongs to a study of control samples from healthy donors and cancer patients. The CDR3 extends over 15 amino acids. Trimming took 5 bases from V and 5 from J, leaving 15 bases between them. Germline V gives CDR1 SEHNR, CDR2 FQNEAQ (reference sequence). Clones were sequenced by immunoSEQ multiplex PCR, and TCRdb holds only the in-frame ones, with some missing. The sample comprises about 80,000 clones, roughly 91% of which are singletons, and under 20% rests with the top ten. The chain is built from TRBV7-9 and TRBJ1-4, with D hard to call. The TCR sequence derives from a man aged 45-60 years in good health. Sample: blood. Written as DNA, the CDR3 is TGTGCCAGCAGCCCAGGCGTTGTGGGGAATGAAAAACTGTTTTTT. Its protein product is CASSPGVVGNEKLFF.